This section outlines one TCR beta chain sequence together with its context. What it binds is not known. These data belong to a study of cytomegalovirus exposure and HLA in healthy donors. On the study more broadly: Approximately 85 million unique TCRs from HLA-typed donors made up an early data release.

Study-level results: High specificity and sensitivity for cytomegalovirus status were reported for the classifier. Associated with cytomegalovirus, according to the listing, were 150 to 200 TCR beta chains.

Researchers ran the PCR with 60 Vbeta and 13 Jbeta primers. The protocol was immunoSEQ multiplex PCR, while the TCRdb copy is restricted to in-frame clones and leaves out a portion. The sample gives 100,000 to 150,000 clones, more than 60% of which show up once; 2% to 2.5% is in the top ten. The CDR3 spans 16 residues. The V gene's germline CDR1 is KGHSH and CDR2 LQKENI. V lost 1 base, J lost 3 bases, and 7 bases stayed unmatched. This TCR derives from a woman between 35 and 50 years old in good health and CMV-seropositive. The sequenced material came from PBMCs. The chain has TRBV18 and TRBJ2-3; 7 bases line up with TRBD2. CDR3 nucleotide sequence: TGTGCCAGCTCACCACTCCCCGTGCGGGGGACAGATACGCAGTATTTT. Translation: CASSPLPVRGTDTQYF.